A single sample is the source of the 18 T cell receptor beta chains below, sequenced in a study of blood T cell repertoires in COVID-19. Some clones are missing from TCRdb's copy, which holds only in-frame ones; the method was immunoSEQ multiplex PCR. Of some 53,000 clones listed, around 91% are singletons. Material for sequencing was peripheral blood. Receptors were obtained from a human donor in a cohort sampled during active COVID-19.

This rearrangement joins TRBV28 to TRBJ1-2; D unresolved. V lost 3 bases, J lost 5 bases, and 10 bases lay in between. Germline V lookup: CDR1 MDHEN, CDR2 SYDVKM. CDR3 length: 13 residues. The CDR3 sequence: CASSFSQAYGYTF. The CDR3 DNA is TGTGCCAGCAGTTTCTCCCAGGCGTATGGCTACACCTTC.

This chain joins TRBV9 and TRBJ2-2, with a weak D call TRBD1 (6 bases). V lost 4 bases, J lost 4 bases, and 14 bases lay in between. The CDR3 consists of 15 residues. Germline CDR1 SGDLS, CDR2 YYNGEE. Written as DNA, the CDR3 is TGTGCCAGCAGCCCTACAGGGCTGTTCACCGGGGAGCTGTTTTTT. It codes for CASSPTGLFTGELFF.

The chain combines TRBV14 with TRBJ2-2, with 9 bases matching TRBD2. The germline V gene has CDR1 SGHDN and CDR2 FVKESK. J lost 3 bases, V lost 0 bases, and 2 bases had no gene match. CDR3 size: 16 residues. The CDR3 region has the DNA TGTGCCAGCAGCCAAGAGGCGGGAGGGGACACCGGGGAGCTGTTTTTT. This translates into CASSQEAGGDTGELFF.

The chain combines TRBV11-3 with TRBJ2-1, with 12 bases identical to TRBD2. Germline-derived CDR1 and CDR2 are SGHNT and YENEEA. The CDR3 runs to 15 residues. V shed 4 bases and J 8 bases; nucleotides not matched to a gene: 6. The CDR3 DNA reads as TGTGCCAGCAGCTCCAGACTAGCGGGAGCCTATGAGCAGTTCTTC. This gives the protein CASSSRLAGAYEQFF.

The CDR3 spells CASIPPGQAWNTEAFF. The DNA of the CDR3 is TGTGCCAGCATCCCCCCTGGACAGGCCTGGAACACTGAAGCTTTCTTT. The J gene is TRBJ1-1, the V gene TRBV28; TRBD1 aligns across 7 bases. V lost 7 bases to trimming and J lost 1 base; unmatched junction nucleotides: 12. From germline, CDR1 is MDHEN and CDR2 SYDVKM. The CDR3 loop spans 16 amino acids.

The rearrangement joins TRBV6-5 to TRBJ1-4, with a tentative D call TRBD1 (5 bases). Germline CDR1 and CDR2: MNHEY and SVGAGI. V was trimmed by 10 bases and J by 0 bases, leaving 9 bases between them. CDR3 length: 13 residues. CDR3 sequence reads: CATMTATNEKLFF. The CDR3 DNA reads TGTGCCACTATGACAGCAACTAATGAAAAACTGTTTTTT.

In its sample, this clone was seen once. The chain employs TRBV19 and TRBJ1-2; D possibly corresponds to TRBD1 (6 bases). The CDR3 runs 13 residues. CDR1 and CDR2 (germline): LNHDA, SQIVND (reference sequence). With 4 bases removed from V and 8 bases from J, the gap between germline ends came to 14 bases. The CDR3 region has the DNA TGTGCCAGTAGTACCAACAGGGCTGCAGGCTACACCTTC. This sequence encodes CASSTNRAAGYTF.

The chain's CDR3 is CASRSDGPNTEAFF. For the CDR3, the DNA is TGTGCCAGCAGGAGTGATGGGCCGAACACTGAAGCTTTCTTT. This chain joins TRBV2 and TRBJ1-1; no clear D. The V and J ends lost 6 bases and 1 base respectively, with 12 bases between them. Germline-derived CDR1 and CDR2 are SNHLY and FYNNEI. The CDR3 consists of 14 residues.

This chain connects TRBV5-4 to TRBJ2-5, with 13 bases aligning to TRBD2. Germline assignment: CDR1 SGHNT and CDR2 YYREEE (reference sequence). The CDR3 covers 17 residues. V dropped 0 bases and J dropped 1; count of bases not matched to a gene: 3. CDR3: CASSLGGLAGPQETQYF. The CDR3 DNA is TGTGCCAGCAGCTTGGGGGGACTAGCGGGGCCCCAAGAGACCCAGTACTTC.

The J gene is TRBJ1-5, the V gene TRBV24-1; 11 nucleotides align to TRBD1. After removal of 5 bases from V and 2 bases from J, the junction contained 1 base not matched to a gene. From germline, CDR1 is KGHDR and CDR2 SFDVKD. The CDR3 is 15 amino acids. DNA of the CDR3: TGTGCCACCAGTGGGACAGGGGGCGGCAATCAGCCCCAGCATTTT. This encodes CATSGTGGGNQPQHF.

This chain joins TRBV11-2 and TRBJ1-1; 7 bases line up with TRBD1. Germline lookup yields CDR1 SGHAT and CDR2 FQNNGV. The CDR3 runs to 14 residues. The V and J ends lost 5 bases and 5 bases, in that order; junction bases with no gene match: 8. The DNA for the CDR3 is TGTGCCAGCAGCACAACAGGGGTAGGGACTGAAGCTTTCTTT. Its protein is CASSTTGVGTEAFF.

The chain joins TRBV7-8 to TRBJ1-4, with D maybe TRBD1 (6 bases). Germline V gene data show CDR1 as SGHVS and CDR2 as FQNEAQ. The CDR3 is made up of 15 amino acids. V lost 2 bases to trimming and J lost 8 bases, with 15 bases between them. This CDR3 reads CASSLSGTFLEKLFF. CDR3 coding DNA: TGTGCCAGCAGCTTATCCGGGACATTCTTGGAAAAACTGTTTTTT.

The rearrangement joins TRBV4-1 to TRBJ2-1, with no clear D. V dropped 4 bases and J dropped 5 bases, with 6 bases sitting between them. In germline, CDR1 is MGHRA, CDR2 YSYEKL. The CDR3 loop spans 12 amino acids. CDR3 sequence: CASSPRDNEQFF. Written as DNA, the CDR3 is TGCGCCAGCAGCCCCCGGGACAATGAGCAGTTCTTC.

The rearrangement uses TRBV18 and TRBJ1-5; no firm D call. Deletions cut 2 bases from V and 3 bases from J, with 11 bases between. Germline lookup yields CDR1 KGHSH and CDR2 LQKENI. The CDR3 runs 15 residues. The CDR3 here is CASSPSAVTNQPQHF. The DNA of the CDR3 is TGTGCCAGCTCACCATCGGCGGTTACCAATCAGCCCCAGCATTTT.

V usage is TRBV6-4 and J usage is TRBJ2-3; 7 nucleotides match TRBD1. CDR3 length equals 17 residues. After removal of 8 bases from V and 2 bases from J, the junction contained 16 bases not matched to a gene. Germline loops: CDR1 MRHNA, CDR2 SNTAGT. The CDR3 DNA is TGTGCCAGCGGACTTCCTACACAGGGGTCTAACACAGATACGCAGTATTTT. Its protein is CASGLPTQGSNTDTQYF.

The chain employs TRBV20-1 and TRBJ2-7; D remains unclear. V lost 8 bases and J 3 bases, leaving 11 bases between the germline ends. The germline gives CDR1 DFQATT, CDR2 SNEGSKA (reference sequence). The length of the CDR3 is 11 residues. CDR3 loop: CSPGQLYEQYF. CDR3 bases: TGCAGTCCGGGTCAGCTCTACGAGCAGTACTTC.

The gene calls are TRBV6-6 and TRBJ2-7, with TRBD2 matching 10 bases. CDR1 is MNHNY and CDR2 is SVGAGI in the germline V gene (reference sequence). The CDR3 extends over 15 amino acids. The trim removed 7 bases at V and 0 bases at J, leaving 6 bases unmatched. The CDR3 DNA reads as TGTGCCAGCACTAACGTAGCGGGGGGCTCCTACGAGCAGTACTTC. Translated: CASTNVAGGSYEQYF.

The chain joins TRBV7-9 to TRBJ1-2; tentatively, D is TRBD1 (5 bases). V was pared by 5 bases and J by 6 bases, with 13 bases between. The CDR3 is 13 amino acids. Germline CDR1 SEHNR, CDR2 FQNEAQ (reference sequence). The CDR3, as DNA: TGTGCCAGCAGCCCACAGGTCCGGGATGGCTACACCTTC. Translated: CASSPQVRDGYTF.